One T cell receptor beta chain is described in this entry. Its antigen is still unknown. Only in-frame clones appear in the TCRdb table, and some are missing; sequencing was by immunoSEQ multiplex PCR. This table has about 13,000 clones, around 90% appearing once. This sample was included in a study of T cell clonotyping in hematopoietic cell transplantation. Study conclusions and caveats: No sorting was done, leaving CD4 and CD8 contributions mixed. After transplant, recipient diversity fell while pathologically expanded clonotypes grew through day 180. Higher Inverse Simpson Index values in graft donor and pretransplant recipient predicted broader posttransplant TCR diversity.

The CDR3 is made up of 17 amino acids. Germline V gives CDR1 GTSNPN, CDR2 SVGIG (reference sequence). With V trimmed by 0 bases and J by 5 bases, 15 bases remained unmatched. Recipients were bled about 28 days pretransplant and at posttransplant days 30, 100, 180. V and J are TRBV30 and TRBJ2-5, with 7 bases fitting TRBD2. Sequences were derived from PBMCs, sampled 100 days after allogeneic stem cell transplant. This sequence was found in a female patient aged 50-65 years who had an allogeneic stem cell transplant from an unrelated donor, so the T cells may come from the graft donor. Some clones in this sample may be carry-over from other donors' samples. Here the CDR3 DNA reads TGTGCCTGGAGTGTAGGTGCTCAAACGGGAGGACCGGAGACCCAGTACTTC. It specifies CAWSVGAQTGGPETQYF.